Listed here are 7 T cell receptor beta chains from one sample, sequenced in a study of cytomegalovirus exposure and HLA in healthy donors. PCR used 60 Vbeta primers and 13 Jbeta primers. Data came from immunoSEQ multiplex PCR; TCRdb stores just in-frame clones and leaves some out. This repertoire shows under 200,000 clones, over 65% found once; its top ten account for 1.5% to 2%. Specimen: PBMCs. The receptor source for this set is a woman aged 30 to 39 in good health and CMV-seronegative.

The chain is built from TRBV5-1 and TRBJ1-6; D is perhaps TRBD1 (5 bases). CDR1 and CDR2 from the germline V gene are SGHRS and YFSETQ. The CDR3 is 16 residues long. The V gene lost 0 bases and the J gene lost 7 bases, with 14 bases spanning the gap. CDR3 in amino acids: CASSLDGGGGNSPLHF. CDR3 nucleotide sequence: TGCGCCAGCAGCTTGGATGGGGGAGGTGGGAATTCACCCCTCCACTTT.

The gene calls are TRBV11-1 and TRBJ1-1; D possibly corresponds to TRBD1 (5 bases). The germline gives CDR1 SGHAT, CDR2 FQDESV (reference sequence). V shed 2 bases and J shed 4 bases, with 14 bases lying between them. The CDR3 has 15 residues. CDR3 sequence reads: CASSLMGRRGTEAFF. The CDR3 region has the DNA TGTGCCAGCAGCTTAATGGGTAGGAGGGGCACTGAAGCTTTCTTT.

This sequence joins TRBV19 and TRBJ2-5; TRBD1 might be the D (6 bases). The germline V gene has CDR1 LNHDA and CDR2 SQIVND (reference sequence). The CDR3 has 14 residues. Trimming left V 3 bases short and J 2 bases short, with 10 bases between. The CDR3 nucleotides read TGTGCCAGTAGTATCCTAGGGGGACAAGAGACCCAGTACTTC. Translation: CASSILGGQETQYF.

The chain links TRBV5-4 to TRBJ1-6; tentative D call: TRBD1 (6 bases). The V end lost 1 base, the J end lost 10 bases, and 18 bases lay between the germline ends. CDR1 and CDR2 (germline): SGHNT, YYREEE (reference sequence). The CDR3 runs 16 residues. The DNA of the CDR3 is TGTGCCAGCAGCTTGAGGGACATAGGGGCCCGCTCACCCCTCCACTTT. It is translated as CASSLRDIGARSPLHF.

J is TRBJ2-7 and V is TRBV12-5; tentative D call: TRBD1 (6 bases). V lost 5 bases to trimming and J lost 5 bases, with 13 bases between them. The CDR3 contains 13 residues. CDR1 is LGHNT and CDR2 is FRNRAP in the germline V gene. CDR3 sequence reads: CASGEQGFHEQYF. The CDR3 DNA sequence: TGTGCTAGTGGTGAGCAGGGGTTCCACGAGCAGTACTTC.

The genes are TRBV7-9 and TRBJ1-3, with D possibly matching TRBD1 (6 bases). CDR1 and CDR2 (germline): SEHNR, FQNEAQ (reference sequence). The CDR3 spans 15 residues. Trimming took off 2 bases at V and 4 bases at J, with 12 bases between the two ends. The CDR3 DNA reads TGTGCCAGCAGCTTAACGGACAGAGGGGGAAACACCATATATTTT. Residues: CASSLTDRGGNTIYF.

The rearrangement joins TRBV7-9 to TRBJ2-7, with D possibly TRBD2 on 5 matching bases. Germline lookup yields CDR1 SEHNR and CDR2 FQNEAQ (reference sequence). This CDR3 has 15 amino acids. V lost 0 bases and J lost 3, with 12 bases in between. The CDR3 DNA is TGTGCCAGCAGCTTAGCGGTCCAGACTAACTACGAGCAGTACTTC. It yields the protein CASSLAVQTNYEQYF.